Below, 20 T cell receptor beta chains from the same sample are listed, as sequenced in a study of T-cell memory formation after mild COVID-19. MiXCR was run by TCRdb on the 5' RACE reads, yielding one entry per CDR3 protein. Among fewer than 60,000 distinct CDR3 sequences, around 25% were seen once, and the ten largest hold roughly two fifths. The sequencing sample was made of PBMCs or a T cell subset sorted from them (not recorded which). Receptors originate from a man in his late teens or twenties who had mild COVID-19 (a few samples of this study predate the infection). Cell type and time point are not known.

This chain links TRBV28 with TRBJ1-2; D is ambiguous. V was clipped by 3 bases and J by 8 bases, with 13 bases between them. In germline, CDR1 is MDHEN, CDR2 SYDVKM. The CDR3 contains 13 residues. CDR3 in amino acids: CASSFKGFGGYTF. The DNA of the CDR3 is TGTGCCAGCAGTTTCAAAGGGTTTGGCGGCTACACCTTC.

Written as DNA, the CDR3 is TGCAGTGCAAGAACCGGGCGGGGGGACACAGATACGCAGTATTTT. This translates into CSARTGRGDTDTQYF. The genes are TRBV20-1 and TRBJ2-3, with 8 bases matching TRBD2. Germline lookup yields CDR1 DFQATT and CDR2 SNEGSKA (reference sequence). This CDR3 comprises 15 residues. J gave up 2 bases and V 6 bases, and 10 bases lay outside the gene matches.

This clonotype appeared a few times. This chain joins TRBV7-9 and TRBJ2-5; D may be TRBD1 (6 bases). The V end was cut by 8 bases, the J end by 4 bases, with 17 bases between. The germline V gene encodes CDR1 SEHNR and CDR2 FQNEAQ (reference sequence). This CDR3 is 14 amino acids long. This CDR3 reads CASGLGQGRETQYF. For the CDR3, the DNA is TGTGCCAGCGGGCTAGGTCAGGGGCGAGAGACCCAGTACTTC.

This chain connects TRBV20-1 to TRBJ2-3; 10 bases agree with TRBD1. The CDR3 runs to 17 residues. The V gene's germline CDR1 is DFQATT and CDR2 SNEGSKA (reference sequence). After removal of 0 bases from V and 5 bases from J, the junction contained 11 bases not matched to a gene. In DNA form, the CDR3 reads TGCAGTGCTAGAGACCTTATGGAGGACAGGGGGGTAGATACGCAGTATTTT. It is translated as CSARDLMEDRGVDTQYF.

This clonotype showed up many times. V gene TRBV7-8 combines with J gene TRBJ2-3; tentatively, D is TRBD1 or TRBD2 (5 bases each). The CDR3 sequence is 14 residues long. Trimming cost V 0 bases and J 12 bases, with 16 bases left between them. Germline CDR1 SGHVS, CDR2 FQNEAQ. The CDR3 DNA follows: TGTGCCAGCAGCTTAGCAGGGACGGAGAGGCCTCAGTATTTT. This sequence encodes CASSLAGTERPQYF. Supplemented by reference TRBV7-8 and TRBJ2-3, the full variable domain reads GAGVSQSPRYKVAKRGQDVALRCDPISGHVSLFWYQQALGQGPEFLTYFQNEAQLDKSGLPSDRFFAERPEGSVSTLKIQRTQQEDSAVYLCASSLAGTERPQYFGPGTRLTVL.

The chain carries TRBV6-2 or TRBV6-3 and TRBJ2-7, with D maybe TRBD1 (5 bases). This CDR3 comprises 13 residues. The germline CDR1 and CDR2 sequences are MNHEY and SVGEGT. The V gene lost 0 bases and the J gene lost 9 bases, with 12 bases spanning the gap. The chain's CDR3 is CASSYSAGIRQYV. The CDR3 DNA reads TGTGCCAGCAGTTACTCCGCAGGGATCAGGCAGTACGTC.

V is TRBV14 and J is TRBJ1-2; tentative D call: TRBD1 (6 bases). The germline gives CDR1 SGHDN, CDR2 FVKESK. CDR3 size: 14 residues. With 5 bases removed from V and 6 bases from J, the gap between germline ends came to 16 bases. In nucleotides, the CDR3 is TGTGCCAGCAGCTCGGGGAACAGGGTACATGGCTACACCTTC. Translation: CASSSGNRVHGYTF.

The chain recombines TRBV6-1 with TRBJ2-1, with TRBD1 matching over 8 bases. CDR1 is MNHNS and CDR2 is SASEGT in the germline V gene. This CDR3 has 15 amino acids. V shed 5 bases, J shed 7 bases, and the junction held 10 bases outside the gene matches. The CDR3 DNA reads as TGTGCCAGCAGTAAGATCAGGGGGCTAAGGAATGAGCAGTTCTTC. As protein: CASSKIRGLRNEQFF.

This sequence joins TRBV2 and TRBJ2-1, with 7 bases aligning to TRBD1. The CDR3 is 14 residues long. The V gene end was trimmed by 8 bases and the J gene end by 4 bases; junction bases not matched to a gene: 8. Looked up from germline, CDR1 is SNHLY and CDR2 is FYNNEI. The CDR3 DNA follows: TGTGCCAGCGGACCGGGACAGAAATACAATGAGCAGTTCTTC. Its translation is CASGPGQKYNEQFF.

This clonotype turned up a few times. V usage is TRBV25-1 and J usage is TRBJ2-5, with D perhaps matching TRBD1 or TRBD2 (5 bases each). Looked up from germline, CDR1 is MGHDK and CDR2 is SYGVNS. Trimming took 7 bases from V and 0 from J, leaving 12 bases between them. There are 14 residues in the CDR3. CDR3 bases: TGTGCCAGCATCGCTGGGACGTACCAAGAGACCCAGTACTTC. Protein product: CASIAGTYQETQYF.

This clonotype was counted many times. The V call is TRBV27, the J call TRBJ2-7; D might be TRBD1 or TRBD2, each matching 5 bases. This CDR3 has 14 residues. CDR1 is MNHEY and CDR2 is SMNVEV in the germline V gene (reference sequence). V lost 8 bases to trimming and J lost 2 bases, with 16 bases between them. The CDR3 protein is CASWDRQTPYEQYF. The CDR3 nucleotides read TGTGCCAGCTGGGACCGCCAAACACCCTACGAGCAGTACTTC.

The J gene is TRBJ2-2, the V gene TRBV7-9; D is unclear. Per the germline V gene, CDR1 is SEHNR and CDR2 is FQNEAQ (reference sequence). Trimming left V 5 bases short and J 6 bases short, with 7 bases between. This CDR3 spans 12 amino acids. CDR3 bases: TGTGCCAGCAGCGCCCTCGCCGGGGAGCTGTTTTTT. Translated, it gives CASSALAGELFF.

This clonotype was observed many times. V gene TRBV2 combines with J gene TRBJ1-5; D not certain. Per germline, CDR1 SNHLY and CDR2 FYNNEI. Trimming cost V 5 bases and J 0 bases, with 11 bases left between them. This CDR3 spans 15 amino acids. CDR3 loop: CASSKSTVSNQPQHF. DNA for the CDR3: TGTGCCAGCAGTAAGAGTACGGTTAGCAATCAGCCCCAGCATTTT.

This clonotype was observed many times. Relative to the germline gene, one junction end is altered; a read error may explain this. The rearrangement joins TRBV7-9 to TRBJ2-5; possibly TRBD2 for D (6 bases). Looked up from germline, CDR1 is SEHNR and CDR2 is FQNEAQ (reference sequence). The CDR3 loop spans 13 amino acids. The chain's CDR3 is CASGLPTQVTQYF. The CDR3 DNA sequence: TGTGCCAGCGGACTACCGACCCAAGTGACCCAGTACTTC.

This chain's CDR3 is CSVEGGGQDTIYF. CDR3 DNA: TGCAGCGTTGAAGGAGGCGGGCAGGACACCATATATTTT. This chain joins TRBV29-1 and TRBJ1-3; D ambiguous. This CDR3 has 13 residues. Germline assignment: CDR1 SQVTM and CDR2 ANQGSEA. Between the trimmed V and J ends, which lost 1 base and 8 bases, there was a span of 12 bases.

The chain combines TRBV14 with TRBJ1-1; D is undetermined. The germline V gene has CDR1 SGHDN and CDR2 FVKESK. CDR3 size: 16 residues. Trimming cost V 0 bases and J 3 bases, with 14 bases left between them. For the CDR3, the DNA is TGTGCCAGCAGCCAAGAAATGACGAGATGGGACACTGAAGCTTTCTTT. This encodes CASSQEMTRWDTEAFF.

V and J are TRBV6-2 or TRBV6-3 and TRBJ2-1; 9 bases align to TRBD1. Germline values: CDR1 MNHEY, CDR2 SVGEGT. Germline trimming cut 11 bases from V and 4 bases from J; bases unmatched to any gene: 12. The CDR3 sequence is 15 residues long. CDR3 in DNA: TGTGCCCTGCAGGCTCGGGACAGGGCATACAATGAGCAGTTCTTC. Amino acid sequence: CALQARDRAYNEQFF.

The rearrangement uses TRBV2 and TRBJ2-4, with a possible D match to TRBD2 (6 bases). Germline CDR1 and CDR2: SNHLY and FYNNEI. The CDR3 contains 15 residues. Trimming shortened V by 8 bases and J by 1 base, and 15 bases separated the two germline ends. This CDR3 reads CASGGTLFAKNIQYF. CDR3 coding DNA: TGTGCCAGCGGAGGGACTTTGTTTGCCAAAAACATTCAGTACTTC.

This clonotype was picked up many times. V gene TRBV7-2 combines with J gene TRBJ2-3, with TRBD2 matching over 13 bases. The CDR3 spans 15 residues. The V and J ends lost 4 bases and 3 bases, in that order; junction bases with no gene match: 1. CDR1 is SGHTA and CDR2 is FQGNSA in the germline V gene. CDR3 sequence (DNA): TGTGCCAGCAGCTGGACTAGCGGGGGTACAGATACGCAGTATTTT. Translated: CASSWTSGGTDTQYF.

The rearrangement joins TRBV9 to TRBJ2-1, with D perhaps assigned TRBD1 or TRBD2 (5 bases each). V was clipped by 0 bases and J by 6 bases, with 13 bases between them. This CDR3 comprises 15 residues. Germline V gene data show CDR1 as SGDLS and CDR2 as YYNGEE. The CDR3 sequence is CASSVGWGILNEQFF. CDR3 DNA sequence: TGTGCCAGCAGCGTAGGGTGGGGGATTCTCAATGAGCAGTTCTTC.